These 6 T cell receptor beta chains were all obtained from the same sample, sequenced in a study of blood T cell repertoires in COVID-19. The table came from immunoSEQ multiplex PCR; TCRdb's copy has only in-frame clones and leaves some out. In the table there are 70,000 to 80,000 clones, about four fifths of which are singletons. The specimen was peripheral blood. These receptors originate from a human donor in a cohort sampled during active COVID-19.

This chain uses TRBV2 with TRBJ2-2; 9 positions match TRBD2. Germline lookup yields CDR1 SNHLY and CDR2 FYNNEI. The length of the CDR3 is 14 residues. The V gene end was trimmed by 4 bases and the J gene end by 3 bases; junction bases not matched to a gene: 0. CDR3 region: CASSGTSDTGELFF. CDR3 nucleotide sequence: TGTGCCAGCAGTGGGACTAGCGACACCGGGGAGCTGTTTTTT.

This clone occurred once. This chain uses TRBV5-4 with TRBJ2-5, with TRBD2 matching over 8 bases. Per the germline V gene, CDR1 is SGHNT and CDR2 is YYREEE (reference sequence). Trimming at V came to 3 bases and at J to 5 bases, leaving 6 bases not matched to a gene. This CDR3 has 14 residues. The CDR3 loop reads CASSSRGGRETQYF. In nucleotides, the CDR3 is TGTGCCAGCAGCTCAAGGGGCGGGAGGGAGACCCAGTACTTC.

The chain employs TRBV7-3 and TRBJ1-2, with a weak D call TRBD1 (5 bases). Germline V gene sequence: CDR1 SGHTA, CDR2 FQGTGA. The CDR3 totals 14 residues. The V end lost 5 bases, the J end lost 3 bases, and 13 bases lay between the germline ends. This CDR3 reads CASSATPTDYGYTF. The CDR3 coding sequence is TGTGCCAGCAGCGCAACCCCGACAGACTATGGCTACACCTTC.

The genes are TRBV6-1 and TRBJ1-2; 12 nucleotides match TRBD1. Germline V CDR1 and CDR2: MNHNS, SASEGT. V lost 2 bases and J lost 7; bases outside the gene matches: 5. This CDR3 spans 15 amino acids. CDR3 DNA sequence: TGTGCCAGCAGTGAAAGGGGGACAGGGGGCCTTGGCTACACCTTC. This codes for CASSERGTGGLGYTF.

This clone was counted a few times. This CDR3 is CASSQSRLAGEIEQYF. The DNA of the CDR3 is TGTGCCAGCAGCCAATCCCGACTAGCGGGAGAGATTGAGCAGTACTTC. This chain connects TRBV7-8 to TRBJ2-7; 12 nucleotides align to TRBD2. Germline V gene sequence: CDR1 SGHVS, CDR2 FQNEAQ. V lost 5 bases to trimming and J lost 7 bases; unmatched junction nucleotides: 12. The length of the CDR3 is 16 residues.

The chain carries TRBV7-9 and TRBJ1-1; 10 bases map to TRBD1. Looked up from germline, CDR1 is SEHNR and CDR2 is FQNEAQ (reference sequence). V shed 3 bases, J shed 3 bases, and the junction held 1 base outside the gene matches. The CDR3 loop spans 14 amino acids. The CDR3 DNA reads TGTGCCAGCAGCTTGGGACAGGGGTACACTGAAGCTTTCTTT. It encodes CASSLGQGYTEAFF.